This T cell receptor (beta chain) was recorded in a study of cytomegalovirus exposure and HLA in healthy donors. Study-wide results and limits: As confirmed in vitro, three CMV-associated chains were specific for CMV antigens.

In germline, CDR1 is KGHSH, CDR2 LQKENI. The CDR3 has 15 amino acids. Deletions cut 2 bases from V and 3 bases from J, with 14 bases between. Clones were sequenced by immunoSEQ multiplex PCR, and TCRdb holds only the in-frame ones, with some missing. The sample shows tens of thousands of clones, 96% of them seen only once. Concerning this clone: Its specificity is unknown.

The V and J genes are TRBV18 and TRBJ2-7; D might be TRBD2 (6 bases). This receptor was identified in a woman between 18 and 30 years old in good health and CMV-seropositive. The sample comprised PBMCs. The CDR3 DNA reads TGTGCCAGCTCACCAAGGCGGGACGTCGACTACGAGCAGTACTTC. As protein: CASSPRRDVDYEQYF. Full variable domain (rest looked up from reference TRBV18 and TRBJ2-7): NAGVMQNPRHLVRRRGQEARLRCSPMKGHSHVYWYRQLPEEGLKFMVYLQKENIIDESGMPKERFSAEFPKEGPSILRIQQVVRGDSAAYFCASSPRRDVDYEQYFGPGTRLTVT.